This TCR beta chain was sequenced for a study of T cell clonotyping in hematopoietic cell transplantation. Points from the study as a whole: CD4 and CD8 repertoire contributions could not be separated without sorting.

As to this clone: The target antigen is unknown.

TCRdb's copy holds only in-frame clones and misses some; the assay was immunoSEQ multiplex PCR. The sample holds more than 7,500 clones; roughly 76% are singletons and the top ten take about 5%. The V gene end was trimmed by 5 bases and the J gene end by 3 bases; junction bases not matched to a gene: 9. This CDR3 has 15 residues. Germline V gene data show CDR1 as SGHVS and CDR2 as FQNEAQ. J is TRBJ2-7 and V is TRBV7-8, with 8 bases lining up with TRBD1. The clonotype was recovered from a female patient aged 50-59 years who had an allogeneic stem cell transplant from an unrelated donor, so the T cells may come from the graft donor. Some clones in this sample may be carry-over from other donors' samples. This material consisted of peripheral blood mononuclear cells, taken 180 days after allogeneic stem cell transplant. This CDR3 reads CASSTPTGEDYEQYF. DNA for the CDR3: TGTGCCAGCAGCACCCCGACAGGGGAGGACTACGAGCAGTACTTC.